Following are 15 T cell receptor beta chains from one sample sequenced in a study of beta chain features in type 1 diabetes. Study-level findings and limits: TCRB CDR3 length was moderately but significantly reduced in all four CD4+ subsets of Type 1 diabetes patients.

Their cognate antigens are unknown. Sequenced material consisted of expressed TCRB transcripts (all of the isolated RNA was reverse transcribed). Generated by immunoSEQ multiplex PCR, the TCRdb table keeps only in-frame clones and is missing some. The sample yields about 650,000 clones, approximately 13% seen once. The source material was naive CD4+ T cells from blood. Source of these receptors: a man aged 30 to 39 with type 1 diabetes.

The rearrangement joins TRBV7-8 to TRBJ1-1; TRBD1 agrees at 8 bases. The junction had 6 bases not matched to a gene; V was cut back by 5 bases and J by 1 base. The length of the CDR3 is 15 residues. CDR1 SGHVS and CDR2 FQNEAQ come from the germline V gene. DNA for the CDR3: TGTGCCAGCAGCACACGGACAGGGCGGAACACTGAAGCTTTCTTT. This translates into CASSTRTGRNTEAFF. The full variable domain, with the rest looked up from reference TRBV7-8 and TRBJ1-1, is GAGVSQSPRYKVAKRGQDVALRCDPISGHVSLFWYQQALGQGPEFLTYFQNEAQLDKSGLPSDRFFAERPEGSVSTLKIQRTQQEDSAVYLCASSTRTGRNTEAFFGQGTRLTVV.

The chain recombines TRBV7-8 with TRBJ2-1; D may match TRBD1 or TRBD2 (5 bases each). The CDR3 totals 12 residues. The germline CDR1 and CDR2 sequences are SGHVS and FQNEAQ. V was clipped by 1 base and J by 13 bases, with 11 bases between them. The CDR3 nucleotides read TGTGCCAGCAGCTTAGTAGGGACCTTCCAGTTCTTC. Residues: CASSLVGTFQFF.

This clone has just one count. V usage is TRBV5-4 and J usage is TRBJ2-7, with D tentatively TRBD1 or TRBD2 (5 bases each). From germline, CDR1 is SGHNT and CDR2 YYREEE (reference sequence). The CDR3 contains 15 residues. V lost 0 bases to trimming and J lost 5 bases, with 15 bases between them. CDR3 sequence reads: CASSLVMGPRHEQYF. Written as DNA, the CDR3 is TGTGCCAGCAGCTTGGTCATGGGACCACGCCACGAGCAGTACTTC.

This clone was picked up many times. This sequence joins TRBV4-3 and TRBJ2-2; D perhaps matches TRBD2 (7 bases). Germline V gives CDR1 LGHNA, CDR2 YSLEER. The V gene lost 7 bases and the J gene lost 0 bases, with 15 bases spanning the gap. The CDR3 loop spans 16 amino acids. In DNA, the CDR3 is TGCGCCAGCACCTTACTAGGGGGGGCGAACACCGGGGAGCTGTTTTTT. It is translated as CASTLLGGANTGELFF.

The chain joins TRBV9 to TRBJ2-7; possible D gene TRBD2, 5 bases. Looked up from germline, CDR1 is SGDLS and CDR2 is YYNGEE. The V end lost 3 bases, the J end lost 2 bases, and 9 bases lay between the germline ends. The CDR3 length is 13 residues. Here the CDR3 reads CASSAGSTYEQYF. In DNA, the CDR3 is TGTGCCAGCAGCGCGGGAAGTACCTACGAGCAGTACTTC.

The V and J genes are TRBV6-5 and TRBJ2-7, with D perhaps matching TRBD2 (6 bases). Trimming stripped 0 bases from V and 0 bases from J, with 12 bases between. This CDR3 region has 16 residues. Per the germline V gene, CDR1 is MNHEY and CDR2 is SVGAGI. The CDR3 DNA reads as TGTGCCAGCAGTTACTCGTCCGGGGGAGGCTCCTACGAGCAGTACTTC. It encodes CASSYSSGGGSYEQYF.

The chain carries TRBV11-2 and TRBJ2-3; TRBD1 agrees at 7 bases. The J segment lost 1 base and the V segment lost 1 base, leaving 5 bases of the junction unmatched. Per germline, CDR1 SGHAT and CDR2 FQNNGV. The CDR3 spans 16 residues. This CDR3 reads CASSLVRGQGTDTQYF. The CDR3 DNA sequence: TGTGCCAGCAGCTTAGTGAGGGGGCAGGGCACAGATACGCAGTATTTT.

This sequence joins TRBV7-2 and TRBJ1-1; maybe TRBD1 (6 bases). The germline V gene has CDR1 SGHTA and CDR2 FQGNSA. V lost 5 bases, J lost 0 bases, and 13 bases lay in between. This CDR3 has 15 amino acids. The CDR3 nucleotides are TGTGCCAGCAGCCCCGTTGGACAGTTGAACACTGAAGCTTTCTTT. Residues: CASSPVGQLNTEAFF.

This clone was found a few times. The chain carries TRBV2 and TRBJ1-6; 9 bases fit TRBD1. The CDR3 sequence is 16 residues long. Germline loops: CDR1 SNHLY, CDR2 FYNNEI. Germline trimming cut 4 bases from V and 4 bases from J; bases unmatched to any gene: 5. In nucleotides, the CDR3 is TGTGCCAGCAGTGCCACAGGGGGCCGGTATAATTCACCCCTCCACTTT. Translation gives CASSATGGRYNSPLHF. The whole variable domain, remainder taken from reference TRBV2 and TRBJ1-6, is EPEVTQTPSHQVTQMGQEVILRCVPISNHLYFYWYRQILGQKVEFLVSFYNNEISEKSEIFDDQFSVERPDGSNFTLKIRSTKLEDSAMYFCASSATGGRYNSPLHFGNGTRLTVT.

Details on this clone: This same CDR3 is encoded by further DNA sequences in the sample. The V and J genes are TRBV18 and TRBJ2-6; no definite D call. This CDR3 has 15 amino acids. Germline values: CDR1 KGHSH, CDR2 LQKENI. Trimming cost V 2 bases and J 0 bases, with 5 bases left between them. In DNA, the CDR3 is TGTGCCAGCTCACCAGGGATCTCTGGGGCCAACGTCCTGACTTTC. Residues: CASSPGISGANVLTF.

This CDR3 reads CSVAYTGTGKYEQYF. CDR3 nucleotides: TGCAGCGTTGCGTACACCGGGACAGGGAAATACGAGCAGTACTTC. The chain combines TRBV29-1 with TRBJ2-7; 9 bases agree with TRBD1. The germline CDR1 and CDR2 sequences are SQVTM and ANQGSEA. The ends lost 4 bases at V and 4 bases at J; junction bases unmatched: 11. The CDR3 is made up of 15 amino acids.

DNA of the CDR3: TGTGCCAGCAGCCATGGGAGGTGGACCCAGTACTTC. Translating gives CASSHGRWTQYF. The V and J genes are TRBV14 and TRBJ2-5; possibly TRBD2 for D (6 bases). The CDR3 covers 12 residues. Trimming removed 3 bases from V and 7 bases from J, with 9 bases in between. Germline V gene lookup returns CDR1 SGHDN and CDR2 FVKESK.

This clone has only a few counts. The rearrangement joins TRBV15 to TRBJ2-1, with D perhaps TRBD1 (6 bases). This CDR3 is 14 amino acids long. Germline lookup yields CDR1 LNHNV and CDR2 YYDKDF (reference sequence). V was trimmed by 8 bases and J by 7 bases, leaving 18 bases between them. CDR3 coding DNA: TGTGCCACCGAAAGGGGGAGTTCTAGAAATGAGCAGTTCTTC. Residues: CATERGSSRNEQFF.

About this clone: This specimen includes other DNA sequences encoding the same CDR3. The CDR3 DNA reads as TGTGCCAGCAGCTTAGGACCGAGCAATCAGCCCCAGCATTTT. Translated, it gives CASSLGPSNQPQHF. The chain links TRBV7-2 to TRBJ1-5; no definite D call. This CDR3 is built from 14 residues. Trimming stripped 1 base from V and 1 base from J, with 5 bases between. The V gene's germline CDR1 is SGHTA and CDR2 FQGNSA.

This clone has only a few counts. The chain carries TRBV9 and TRBJ2-5; the match to TRBD2 covers 8 bases. This CDR3 spans 17 amino acids. Germline CDR1 is SGDLS and CDR2 is YYNGEE. Trimming took 0 bases from V and 4 from J; bases not matched to a gene: 11. CDR3: CASSVAPLNGGAETQYF. As DNA, the CDR3 is TGTGCCAGCAGCGTAGCTCCCCTTAACGGGGGGGCAGAGACCCAGTACTTC.